A selection of T cell receptor beta chains follows, all from one sample in a study of blood T cell repertoires in COVID-19. The method was immunoSEQ multiplex PCR; TCRdb's version includes in-frame clones alone and lacks a portion of them. Of roughly 42,000 clones in the sample, about 91% are singletons; the top ten hold around 3.5%. Sequencing was carried out using peripheral blood. The receptors were gathered from a human donor in a cohort sampled during active COVID-19. CDR3s leave out the opening cysteine and the closing phenylalanine or tryptophan. Some rows have no size entry. The others give once, few or many, or a class for an expanded clone.

cdr3_aa: ASSAGTGNNYGYT; v_call: TRBV4-2; clone_size: few; cdr3_length: 13; j_call: TRBJ1-2
cdr3_aa: ASSPFAGLANNEQF; v_call: TRBV18; clone_size: -; cdr3_length: 14; j_call: TRBJ2-1
cdr3_aa: ASTEPGGANNEQF; v_call: TRBV10-2; clone_size: -; cdr3_length: 13; j_call: TRBJ2-1
cdr3_aa: ASSPLPEKLF; v_call: TRBV11-2; clone_size: -; cdr3_length: 10; j_call: TRBJ1-4
cdr3_aa: ASRRDRGSGAF; v_call: TRBV3-1/TRBV3-2; clone_size: -; cdr3_length: 11; j_call: TRBJ1-1
cdr3_aa: ASSAGSYNEQF; v_call: TRBV25-1; clone_size: -; cdr3_length: 11; j_call: TRBJ2-1
cdr3_aa: ASSPRQGSNEQF; v_call: TRBV5-6; clone_size: -; cdr3_length: 12; j_call: TRBJ2-1
cdr3_aa: ASGGAGTEAF; v_call: TRBV6-6; clone_size: -; cdr3_length: 10; j_call: TRBJ1-1
cdr3_aa: ASSGPGLAGPNEQF; v_call: TRBV6-1; clone_size: -; cdr3_length: 14; j_call: TRBJ2-1
cdr3_aa: ASSPGLAGVRNEQF; v_call: TRBV18; clone_size: -; cdr3_length: 14; j_call: TRBJ2-1
cdr3_aa: ASSLQDRNTEAF; v_call: TRBV18; clone_size: -; cdr3_length: 12; j_call: TRBJ1-1
cdr3_aa: ASSYSGQGDTEAF; v_call: TRBV6-2/TRBV6-3; clone_size: -; cdr3_length: 13; j_call: TRBJ1-1
cdr3_aa: ASSRAGKRPLNNTEAF; v_call: TRBV28; clone_size: -; cdr3_length: 16; j_call: TRBJ1-1
cdr3_aa: ASSPQRGAGRLNTEAF; v_call: TRBV18; clone_size: -; cdr3_length: 16; j_call: TRBJ1-1
cdr3_aa: ASSLERGLMNTEAF; v_call: TRBV5-1; clone_size: -; cdr3_length: 14; j_call: TRBJ1-1
cdr3_aa: ASSYSRGLDVEQY; v_call: TRBV6-5; clone_size: -; cdr3_length: 13; j_call: TRBJ2-7
cdr3_aa: ASSLGPGADNEKLF; v_call: TRBV27; clone_size: -; cdr3_length: 14; j_call: TRBJ1-4
cdr3_aa: ATSRDSATSYEQY; v_call: TRBV15; clone_size: once; cdr3_length: 13; j_call: TRBJ2-7
cdr3_aa: ASSQQPGQVNEQY; v_call: TRBV5-4; clone_size: -; cdr3_length: 13; j_call: TRBJ2-7
cdr3_aa: ASSLVDNYEQY; v_call: TRBV5-6; clone_size: -; cdr3_length: 11; j_call: TRBJ2-7
cdr3_aa: ASSPGQGASNQPQH; v_call: TRBV18; clone_size: -; cdr3_length: 14; j_call: TRBJ1-5
cdr3_aa: ASSEGARGYT; v_call: TRBV6-1; clone_size: -; cdr3_length: 10; j_call: TRBJ1-2
cdr3_aa: ASSYSWGDNTEAF; v_call: TRBV6-5; clone_size: -; cdr3_length: 13; j_call: TRBJ1-1
cdr3_aa: ATKMDQGSRGYT; v_call: TRBV15; clone_size: -; cdr3_length: 12; j_call: TRBJ1-2
cdr3_aa: AWNLLRATEAF; v_call: TRBV30; clone_size: few; cdr3_length: 11; j_call: TRBJ1-1
cdr3_aa: ATSETRYNEQF; v_call: TRBV24-1; clone_size: -; cdr3_length: 11; j_call: TRBJ2-1
cdr3_aa: ASSTIATGHTEAF; v_call: TRBV19; clone_size: -; cdr3_length: 13; j_call: TRBJ1-1
cdr3_aa: ASSLASGLAGEQY; v_call: TRBV7-9; clone_size: -; cdr3_length: 13; j_call: TRBJ2-7
cdr3_aa: ASSAGGTSEETQY; v_call: TRBV9; clone_size: -; cdr3_length: 13; j_call: TRBJ2-5
cdr3_aa: ASSVGVGTGIIADTQY; v_call: TRBV9; clone_size: -; cdr3_length: 16; j_call: TRBJ2-3
cdr3_aa: ASRKKTVQNTEAF; v_call: TRBV6-5; clone_size: -; cdr3_length: 13; j_call: TRBJ1-1
cdr3_aa: ASSLDSDSNQPQH; v_call: TRBV7-6; clone_size: -; cdr3_length: 13; j_call: TRBJ1-5
cdr3_aa: ASSLGAGDNSPLH; v_call: TRBV7-2; clone_size: -; cdr3_length: 13; j_call: TRBJ1-6
cdr3_aa: ASGLRSRRELLSENEQF; v_call: TRBV12-5; clone_size: -; cdr3_length: 17; j_call: TRBJ2-1
cdr3_aa: ASSQDRGPRLGAF; v_call: TRBV4-1; clone_size: -; cdr3_length: 13; j_call: TRBJ1-1
cdr3_aa: ASSQDPGRTSYEQY; v_call: TRBV4-1; clone_size: -; cdr3_length: 14; j_call: TRBJ2-7
cdr3_aa: ASSVGRLAGRETQY; v_call: TRBV7-7; clone_size: -; cdr3_length: 14; j_call: TRBJ2-5
cdr3_aa: ASSFLADTQY; v_call: TRBV19; clone_size: -; cdr3_length: 10; j_call: TRBJ2-3
cdr3_aa: AIRPLGGEKLF; v_call: TRBV10-3; clone_size: -; cdr3_length: 11; j_call: TRBJ1-4
cdr3_aa: ASSSSEGLAGASYNEQF; v_call: TRBV2; clone_size: -; cdr3_length: 17; j_call: TRBJ2-1